This TCR beta chain is drawn from a study of T cell repertoires in cytomegalovirus infection. Study in general: A matching HLA type, together with CMV infection, was signaled by public TCR beta signatures.

CDR3 length: 16 amino acids. The germline V gene has CDR1 MNHEY and CDR2 SVGAGI. Trimming took off 0 bases at V and 0 bases at J, with 9 bases between the two ends. TCRdb ran MiXCR on the reads and lists one entry per CDR3 protein. The sample consists of roughly 630,000 distinct CDR3 sequences, 20% to 25% of them appearing once. Study results and caveats: The cumulative frequency of public TCR beta families identified carriers of CMV plus the relevant HLA. The ex vivo response was dominated by HLA-C-restricted CMV-specific TCR beta clonotypes.

As concerns this clonotype: Its antigen remains unknown.

The sequence derives from a human donor in good health (CMV status not recorded). Some clones in this sample may be carry-over from other donors' samples. Sequencing input: CD8+ T cells from PBMCs. The chain recombines TRBV6-5 with TRBJ2-1, with D maybe TRBD1 (5 bases). The DNA for the CDR3 is TGTGCCAGCAGTTACTCGAAAAGGGGCTCCTACAATGAGCAGTTCTTC. Its protein product is CASSYSKRGSYNEQFF.